This passage covers 9 T cell receptor beta chains from one sample sequenced in a study of PD-L1 blockade in urothelial cancer. Time point described: peripheral blood 6 weeks after treatment start. Clones were read by immunoSEQ multiplex PCR, and TCRdb kept only the in-frame ones, dropping some. Among around 38,000 clones listed, about 86% were seen once. The starting material was PBMCs, obtained around atezolizumab (anti-PD-L1) treatment. These receptors came from a man aged 55-75 years with urothelial cancer.

The CDR3 protein is CASSLQPGGTGELFF. As DNA, the CDR3 is TGTGCCAGCAGCTTACAACCCGGCGGTACCGGGGAGCTGTTTTTT. The rearrangement joins TRBV7-6 to TRBJ2-2, with no clear D. Trimming left V 2 bases short and J 5 bases short, with 12 bases between. The CDR3 length is 15 residues. CDR1 is SGHVS and CDR2 is FNYEAQ in the germline V gene.

This clone was picked up a small number of times. This chain uses TRBV6-1 with TRBJ1-2; tentative D call: TRBD1 (5 bases). Between the trimmed V and J ends, which lost 1 base and 5 bases, there was a span of 17 bases. Germline V lookup: CDR1 MNHNS, CDR2 SASEGT. CDR3 length: 16 residues. The CDR3 sequence: CASSEEPGLTNYGYTF. DNA for the CDR3: TGTGCCAGCAGTGAAGAACCGGGACTCACAAATTATGGCTACACCTTC.

Here the CDR3 DNA reads TGTGCCAGTAGTCCAAGGACAGGCCGAAGCAATCAGCCCCAGCATTTT. Residues: CASSPRTGRSNQPQHF. This chain joins TRBV19 and TRBJ1-5; 7 bases map to TRBD1. Germline CDR1 reads LNHDA; CDR2 reads SQIVND (reference sequence). Unmatched junction bases numbered 8, after V lost 5 bases and J lost 1 base. This CDR3 is 16 amino acids long.

The V gene is TRBV11-2, the J gene TRBJ1-1; 7 bases align to TRBD1. The V and J ends lost 4 bases and 3 bases, in that order; junction bases with no gene match: 8. Germline lookup yields CDR1 SGHAT and CDR2 FQNNGV. CDR3 length: 15 residues. CDR3 residues: CASSSKTGRDTEAFF. The DNA of the CDR3 is TGTGCCAGCAGCTCCAAGACAGGGCGGGACACTGAAGCTTTCTTT.

The gene calls are TRBV2 and TRBJ2-1; TRBD2 matches at 10 bases. The length of the CDR3 is 18 residues. J lost 0 bases, V lost 3 bases, and 8 bases had no gene match. The germline V gene has CDR1 SNHLY and CDR2 FYNNEI. The CDR3 DNA follows: TGTGCCAGCAGTGATGTCGGGACTAGCGTAAGCTCCTACAATGAGCAGTTCTTC. Translating gives CASSDVGTSVSSYNEQFF.

This clone was counted a single time. The chain uses TRBV2 and TRBJ1-2; D is unresolved. V lost 4 bases to trimming and J lost 1 base, with 10 bases between them. Per germline, CDR1 SNHLY and CDR2 FYNNEI. The CDR3 extends over 14 amino acids. CDR3 nucleotide sequence: TGTGCCAGCAGTGCGGGCGGGAATAACTATGGCTACACCTTC. Encoded protein: CASSAGGNNYGYTF.

This clone was observed once. CDR3 sequence (DNA): TGTGCCAGTAGCCCGACAGGGGTTCAGCCCCAGCATTTT. Its translation: CASSPTGVQPQHF. This chain links TRBV19 with TRBJ1-5; the match to TRBD1 covers 8 bases. V trimming: 6 bases; J trimming: 6 bases; junction bases outside the gene matches: 4. The CDR3 is 13 residues long. Germline CDR1 LNHDA, CDR2 SQIVND (reference sequence).

The chain links TRBV14 to TRBJ2-7, with D maybe TRBD2 (7 bases). Trimming pared 2 bases from V and 7 bases from J, leaving 15 bases between. The CDR3 loop spans 14 amino acids. Looked up from germline, CDR1 is SGHDN and CDR2 is FVKESK. The CDR3 loop is CASSQTGQAGEQYF. The CDR3 coding sequence is TGTGCCAGCAGCCAAACGGGACAAGCGGGGGAGCAGTACTTC.

The chain has TRBV19 and TRBJ2-1, with a possible D match to TRBD2 (6 bases). The germline V gene has CDR1 LNHDA and CDR2 SQIVND (reference sequence). CDR3 length: 15 amino acids. Trimming removed 6 bases at V and 5 bases at J, with 17 bases between. In nucleotides, the CDR3 is TGTGCCAGTAGAAGGACTACGGGCGGGCACAATGAGCAGTTCTTC. The encoded protein is CASRRTTGGHNEQFF.